A single sample gave rise to the 13 T cell receptor beta chains below, sequenced in a study of radiation and T cells in renal cell carcinoma. Treatment noted: 15 Gy SBRT to primary tumor, nephrectomy 4 weeks later. Only in-frame clones appear in the TCRdb table, and some are missing; sequencing was by immunoSEQ multiplex PCR. The table includes about 13,000 clones, 30% to 40% detected once. Specimen: tumor tissue, collected from a patient whose treatment included radiotherapy and nephrectomy. These receptors all come from a man aged 55-75 years with renal cell carcinoma.

The CDR3 nucleotides read TGTGCCACCAGCAGGGACAGGGGCGGTTACGAGCAGTACGTC. This sequence encodes CATSRDRGGYEQYV. This rearrangement joins TRBV15 to TRBJ2-7; the match to TRBD1 covers 9 bases. Trimming removed 3 bases from V and 4 bases from J; junction bases left unmatched: 4. Germline V gives CDR1 LNHNV, CDR2 YYDKDF (reference sequence). There are 14 residues in the CDR3.

The gene calls are TRBV14 and TRBJ2-1; possibly TRBD2 for D (6 bases). CDR3 size: 18 residues. CDR1 is SGHDN, CDR2 FVKESK, per germline. The V end lost 1 base, the J end lost 2 bases, and 18 bases lay between the germline ends. CDR3 residues: CASSQAGGTLHPYNEQFF. The CDR3 bases are TGTGCCAGCAGCCAAGCCGGCGGGACCCTCCATCCCTACAATGAGCAGTTCTTC.

The chain recombines TRBV7-8 with TRBJ2-5, with D unclear. The CDR3 totals 11 residues. Per the germline V gene, CDR1 is SGHVS and CDR2 is FQNEAQ. V lost 1 base to trimming and J lost 9 bases, with 6 bases between them. CDR3 loop: CASSLGPAQYF. The CDR3 nucleotides are TGTGCCAGCAGCTTAGGCCCGGCCCAGTACTTC.

The CDR3 nucleotides are TGCGCCAGCAGCCAAGGAATAGGTGTTGAAGCTAACTATGGCTACACCTTC. Amino acids: CASSQGIGVEANYGYTF. V usage is TRBV4-1 and J usage is TRBJ1-2; the D is unclear. The V gene lost 1 base and the J gene lost 0 bases, with 15 bases spanning the gap. Per the germline V gene, CDR1 is MGHRA and CDR2 is YSYEKL. This CDR3 comprises 17 residues.

The chain links TRBV7-6 to TRBJ2-2; D is perhaps TRBD2 (6 bases). Looked up from germline, CDR1 is SGHVS and CDR2 is FNYEAQ. The CDR3 sequence is 16 residues long. Trimming shortened V by 1 base and J by 1 base, and 10 bases separated the two germline ends. The CDR3 DNA follows: TGTGCCAGCAGCTTAGATTCCGGGGGGAACACCGGGGAGCTGTTTTTT. Translated: CASSLDSGGNTGELFF.

The chain joins TRBV6-5 to TRBJ1-2; possibly TRBD1 for D (6 bases). Trimming pared 4 bases from V and 6 bases from J, leaving 12 bases between. Germline CDR1 is MNHEY and CDR2 is SVGAGI. CDR3 length equals 13 residues. CDR3 amino acids: CASSSVGGNGYTF. For the CDR3, the DNA is TGTGCCAGCAGTTCAGTTGGGGGCAATGGCTACACCTTC.

This rearrangement joins TRBV7-2 to TRBJ1-2; weak D call: TRBD1 (5 bases). CDR1 is SGHTA, CDR2 FQGNSA, per germline. The CDR3 totals 15 residues. The germline V and J ends were trimmed by 0 bases and 4 bases, with 12 bases remaining between them. The CDR3 loop is CASSLALDSSYGYTF. The DNA for the CDR3 is TGTGCCAGCAGCTTAGCGCTCGACAGTTCCTATGGCTACACCTTC.

The rearrangement uses TRBV6-5 and TRBJ1-4; 7 bases agree with TRBD1. J gave up 7 bases and V 7 bases, and 9 bases lay outside the gene matches. CDR3 length equals 14 residues. The germline V gene encodes CDR1 MNHEY and CDR2 SVGAGI. CDR3 sequence: CASKTQGEGEKLFF. CDR3 coding DNA: TGTGCCAGCAAAACCCAGGGGGAAGGTGAAAAACTGTTTTTT.

The chain combines TRBV5-1 with TRBJ2-7, with a possible D match to TRBD1 (6 bases). Germline CDR1 reads SGHRS; CDR2 reads YFSETQ. V was shortened by 0 bases and J by 1 base, with 14 bases between the two germline ends. CDR3 length: 16 amino acids. CDR3 loop: CASSLEIQGPSYEQYF. The CDR3 nucleotides read TGCGCCAGCAGCTTGGAAATACAGGGACCTTCCTACGAGCAGTACTTC. Drawing the rest from reference TRBV5-1 and TRBJ2-7, the complete variable domain is KAGVTQTPRYLIKTRGQQVTLSCSPISGHRSVSWYQQTPGQGLQFLFEYFSETQRNKGNFPGRFSGRQFSNSRSEMNVSTLELGDSALYLCASSLEIQGPSYEQYFGPGTRLTVT.

This clone was seen more than once but under ten times. The chain links TRBV19 to TRBJ2-1, with 8 bases fitting TRBD2. V was clipped by 7 bases and J by 5 bases; unmatched bases: 13. There are 16 residues in the CDR3. CDR1 is LNHDA, CDR2 SQIVND, per germline (reference sequence). The CDR3 nucleotides are TGTGCCAGTACCACTCGAGGCGGGAGGATAGACAATGAGCAGTTCTTC. Its protein product is CASTTRGGRIDNEQFF. Based on the CDR3 plus reference TRBV19 and TRBJ2-1, the full variable domain is DGGITQSPKYLFRKEGQNVTLSCEQNLNHDAMYWYRQDPGQGLRLIYYSQIVNDFQKGDIAEGYSVSREKKESFPLTVTSAQKNPTAFYLCASTTRGGRIDNEQFFGPGTRLTVL.

The V and J genes are TRBV29-1 and TRBJ1-1; a weak D match, TRBD1 (6 bases). V lost 4 bases, J lost 3 bases, and 12 bases lay in between. The CDR3 covers 13 residues. Per the germline V gene, CDR1 is SQVTM and CDR2 is ANQGSEA. The CDR3 loop is CSVAWHRDTEAFF. CDR3 bases: TGCAGCGTTGCCTGGCACAGGGACACTGAAGCTTTCTTT.

This clone showed up just a few times. V is TRBV7-6 and J is TRBJ2-3; D call uncertain. V was cut by 5 bases and J by 6 bases, with 9 bases left in between. Germline lookup yields CDR1 SGHVS and CDR2 FNYEAQ. The CDR3 is 12 residues long. The CDR3 reads CASSPLGDTQYF. In DNA, the CDR3 is TGTGCCAGCAGCCCCCTGGGGGATACGCAGTATTTT. The whole variable domain, filled in from reference TRBV7-6 and TRBJ2-3, reads GAGVSQSPRYKVTKRGQDVALRCDPISGHVSLYWYRQALGQGPEFLTYFNYEAQQDKSGLPNDRFSAERPEGSISTLTIQRTEQRDSAMYRCASSPLGDTQYFGPGTRLTVL.

This clone is medium-sized. Other DNA sequences in this sample translate to the same CDR3. V gene TRBV9 combines with J gene TRBJ2-1; possibly TRBD1 for D (5 bases). Trimming removed 0 bases from V and 5 bases from J, with 6 bases in between. The germline V gene has CDR1 SGDLS and CDR2 YYNGEE. There are 13 residues in the CDR3. In DNA form, the CDR3 reads TGTGCCAGCAGCGTAGACAGGAACAATGAGCAGTTCTTC. It encodes CASSVDRNNEQFF.